A selection of T cell receptor beta chains follows, all from one sample in a study of shared clonotypes between healthy human individuals. This table comes from immunoSEQ multiplex PCR, and its TCRdb copy is limited to in-frame clones, with some not included. This sample has about 2 million clones, with 90% to 95% found just once. Sequencing was carried out using naive CD4+ T cells sorted from blood. These receptors were obtained from a man younger than 35 in good health. The CDR3 runs from the conserved cysteine through the conserved F or W. D genes are given only for firm matches. Not all rows give a size; the values are once, few, many and, for expanded clones, a class.

J gene	D gene	V gene	clone size	CDR3 protein	CDR3 DNA
TRBJ2-4	.	TRBV12-5	.	CASGFGGKMRDSIQASIQYF	TGTGCTAGTGGTTTTGGAGGTAAAATGCGGGACTCCATTCAGGCATCGATTCAGTACTTC
TRBJ2-3	.	TRBV27	.	CASRGQGDTQYF	TGTGCCAGTCGAGGTCAAGGAGATACGCAGTATTTT
TRBJ2-3	TRBD2	TRBV25-1	.	CASSEWGTSGTDTQYF	TGTGCCAGCAGTGAATGGGGGACTAGCGGCACAGATACGCAGTATTTT
TRBJ1-2	.	TRBV6-5	.	CASSRPGGNYGYTF	TGTGCCAGCAGTCGTCCCGGCGGTAACTATGGCTACACCTTC
TRBJ2-7	.	TRBV5-1	.	CASSLAGGGYEQYF	TGCGCCAGCAGCTTGGCCGGAGGGGGCTACGAGCAGTACTTC
TRBJ1-4	.	TRBV5-1	.	CASSLGRVGEKLFF	TGCGCCAGCAGCTTGGGTAGGGTGGGTGAAAAACTGTTTTTT
TRBJ2-4	.	TRBV7-2	.	CASSPLPASIAKNIQYF	TGTGCCAGCAGCCCCCTTCCAGCCTCTATCGCCAAAAACATTCAGTACTTC
TRBJ1-6	.	TRBV5-4	.	CASSLASGNSPLHF	TGTGCCAGCAGCTTGGCGAGTGGTAATTCACCCCTCCACTTT
TRBJ2-2	.	TRBV7-3	.	CASSLIGTGELFF	TGTGCCAGCAGCTTAATCGGGACCGGGGAGCTGTTTTTT
TRBJ2-2	.	TRBV4-1	once	CASSQDHQGTTNTGELFF	TGCGCCAGCAGCCAAGATCACCAGGGAACTACTAACACCGGGGAGCTGTTTTTT
TRBJ1-2	.	TRBV5-5	.	CASSLVRLSDGYTF	TGTGCCAGCAGCTTGGTCCGCCTGTCGGATGGCTACACCTTC
TRBJ2-3	.	TRBV18	.	CASSPRGDTQYF	TGTGCCAGCTCGCCCCGAGGGGATACGCAGTATTTT
TRBJ2-7	TRBD2	TRBV7-2	.	CASSDAPSGGAYEQYF	TGTGCCAGCAGCGACGCACCTAGCGGAGGTGCCTACGAGCAGTACTTC
TRBJ2-2	TRBD2	TRBV30	.	CAWTGRAGEDGELFF	TGTGCCTGGACGGGGCGAGCGGGAGAGGACGGGGAGCTGTTTTTT
TRBJ2-5	.	TRBV6-6	.	CASSQRKETQYF	TGTGCCAGCAGTCAGAGAAAAGAGACCCAGTACTTC
TRBJ1-1	.	TRBV29-1	.	CSVVWGLDTGAFF	TGCAGCGTTGTATGGGGTTTAGACACTGGAGCTTTCTTT
TRBJ2-7	.	TRBV10-1	.	CARKFYEQYF	TGCGCCAGGAAATTCTACGAGCAGTACTTC
TRBJ1-1	.	TRBV6-1	.	CASSGRINTEAFF	TGTGCCAGCAGTGGTAGGATAAACACTGAAGCTTTCTTT
TRBJ2-7	TRBD2	TRBV18	.	CASHPLAGVPSYEQYF	TGTGCCAGCCACCCTCTAGCGGGAGTCCCCTCCTACGAGCAGTACTTC
TRBJ2-7	.	TRBV6-1	.	CASSSDRFPYEQYF	TGTGCCAGCAGCTCAGACAGGTTTCCCTACGAGCAGTACTTC
TRBJ2-5	.	TRBV2	once	CASSEALRPFSETQYF	TGTGCCAGCAGTGAAGCGCTTAGGCCTTTTTCAGAGACCCAGTACTTC
TRBJ2-1	TRBD2	TRBV20-1	.	CSATSLNEQFF	TGCAGTGCGACTAGCCTCAATGAGCAGTTCTTC
TRBJ2-7	.	TRBV6-6	.	CASIGRLHHEQYF	TGTGCCAGCATAGGTCGTCTTCACCACGAGCAGTACTTC
TRBJ2-1	.	TRBV4-3	.	CASSQARANTINEQFF	TGCGCCAGCAGCCAGGCCCGGGCAAATACCATCAATGAGCAGTTCTTC
TRBJ1-1	.	TRBV6-5	.	CASSYSWGMNTEAFF	TGTGCCAGCAGTTACTCTTGGGGTATGAACACTGAAGCTTTCTTT
TRBJ1-2	TRBD1	TRBV5-6	once	CASSPRQGAANNYGYTF	TGTGCCAGCAGCCCTCGACAGGGGGCGGCCAATAACTATGGCTACACCTTC
TRBJ2-2	TRBD2	TRBV30	.	CARRTSVNTGELFF	TGTGCCCGCCGGACTAGCGTGAACACCGGGGAGCTGTTTTTT
TRBJ2-7	.	TRBV19	.	CASRASGSGQYF	TGTGCCAGTAGGGCTTCAGGGTCCGGGCAGTACTTC
TRBJ1-1	.	TRBV6-1	once	CASSEIGGRGAFF	TGTGCCAGCAGTGAAATCGGGGGCAGAGGGGCTTTCTTT
TRBJ1-3	.	TRBV30	.	CAWSGGAFNRNTIYF	TGTGCCTGGAGTGGTGGAGCTTTCAATCGAAACACCATATATTTT
TRBJ2-7	.	TRBV5-6	.	CASSSPTGLSYEQYF	TGTGCCAGCAGCTCACCGACAGGTCTGTCCTACGAGCAGTACTTC
TRBJ1-1	TRBD1	TRBV29-1	.	CSVDRGEDRAFF	TGCAGCGTCGACAGGGGGGAGGATCGGGCTTTCTTT
TRBJ2-7	.	TRBV19	.	CASSIARGSSYEQYF	TGTGCCAGTAGTATAGCGAGGGGATCGAGCTACGAGCAGTACTTC
TRBJ1-1	.	TRBV4-1	.	CASRRTGNTEAFF	TGCGCCAGCAGGCGGACTGGGAACACTGAAGCTTTCTTT
TRBJ2-1	.	TRBV30	.	CAWSSHWNEQFF	TGTGCCTGGAGTTCACATTGGAATGAGCAGTTCTTC
TRBJ2-7	TRBD1	TRBV6-5	.	CASSYSTGQPYEQYF	TGTGCCAGCAGTTACTCGACGGGACAGCCATACGAGCAGTACTTC
TRBJ2-5	.	TRBV4-2	.	CASSQDPGFQETQYF	TGTGCCAGCAGCCAAGATCCAGGGTTCCAAGAGACCCAGTACTTC
TRBJ2-7	.	TRBV30	once	CAWSVIPYEQYF	TGTGCCTGGAGTGTGATACCCTACGAGCAGTACTTC
TRBJ1-5	.	TRBV28	.	CASSLYRDSNQPQHF	TGTGCCAGCAGTTTATACCGAGATAGCAATCAGCCCCAGCATTTT
TRBJ1-4	.	TRBV6-5	.	CASSSPNGVKLFF	TGTGCCAGCAGTTCGCCTAACGGGGTAAAACTGTTTTTT
TRBJ1-5	.	TRBV28	.	CASRPQAGIGPQHF	TGTGCCAGCAGGCCCCAGGCGGGGATTGGGCCCCAGCATTTT
TRBJ2-3	.	TRBV18	.	CASSPGRLRGTDTQYF	TGTGCCAGCTCACCTGGACGGCTTAGGGGCACAGATACGCAGTATTTT
TRBJ2-7	.	TRBV7-2	once	CASSDSISYEQYF	TGTGCCAGCTCAGACTCGATCTCCTACGAGCAGTACTTC
TRBJ2-5	.	TRBV6-1	.	CASSSWGETQYF	TGTGCCAGCAGTTCCTGGGGGGAGACCCAGTACTTC
TRBJ1-1	.	TRBV10-2	.	CASSGQTNTEAFF	TGCGCCAGCAGTGGACAGACGAACACTGAAGCTTTCTTT
TRBJ1-2	.	TRBV2	.	CASSPTGNNYGYTF	TGTGCCAGCAGTCCTACAGGGAATAACTATGGCTACACCTTC
TRBJ1-1	TRBD1	TRBV18	.	CASSPTGGQNTEAFF	TGTGCCAGCTCACCGACAGGGGGCCAGAACACTGAAGCTTTCTTT
TRBJ1-1	.	TRBV7-7	.	CASSLRQMNTEAFF	TGTGCTAGCAGCTTAAGACAGATGAACACTGAAGCTTTCTTT
TRBJ2-5	TRBD2	TRBV6-6	few	CASISTSGGTQTQYF	TGTGCCAGCATCTCAACTAGCGGGGGGACACAGACCCAGTACTTC
TRBJ2-1	.	TRBV5-1	.	CASSQVRGTYNEQFF	TGCGCCAGCAGCCAAGTCCGTGGGACCTACAATGAGCAGTTCTTC
TRBJ2-2	.	TRBV10-1	.	CASSVGGELFF	TGCGCCAGCAGTGTAGGGGGGGAGCTGTTTTTT
TRBJ2-7	TRBD1	TRBV29-1	.	CSVAGQGLVEQYF	TGCAGCGTAGCGGGACAGGGGTTAGTCGAGCAGTACTTC
TRBJ1-3	.	TRBV28	.	CASSRGAPENTIYF	TGTGCCAGCAGTCGCGGGGCCCCGGAGAACACCATATATTTT
TRBJ1-5	TRBD1	TRBV7-2	.	CASSLLGQVSNQPQHF	TGTGCCAGCAGCCTCTTGGGACAGGTTAGCAATCAGCCCCAGCATTTT
TRBJ1-5	.	TRBV30	.	CAWSDDTKPNQPQHF	TGTGCCTGGAGTGATGACACTAAACCGAATCAGCCCCAGCATTTT